Listed here are 17 T cell receptor beta chains from one sample, sequenced in a study of blood T cell repertoires in COVID-19. TCRdb's copy holds only in-frame clones and misses some; the assay was immunoSEQ multiplex PCR. Among roughly 280,000 clones listed, around 91% were seen once. Sequenced input: PBMCs or T cells enriched from blood (not recorded which). These receptors all stem from a woman younger than 35 who had recovered from COVID-19.

V and J are TRBV5-1 and TRBJ2-7, with TRBD2 identical over 12 bases. CDR1 and CDR2 (germline): SGHRS, YFSETQ. CDR3 length equals 15 residues. V was pared by 9 bases and J by 3 bases, with 10 bases of the junction left unmatched. The CDR3 DNA reads TGCGCCACTAGTACTAGCGGGGGGTCTTTCTACGAGCAGTACTTC. Amino acid sequence: CATSTSGGSFYEQYF. The full variable domain, rest sourced from reference TRBV5-1 and TRBJ2-7, is KAGVTQTPRYLIKTRGQQVTLSCSPISGHRSVSWYQQTPGQGLQFLFEYFSETQRNKGNFPGRFSGRQFSNSRSEMNVSTLELGDSALYLCATSTSGGSFYEQYFGPGTRLTVT.

The chain couples TRBV5-6 to TRBJ1-6; D is undetermined. The CDR3 loop spans 12 amino acids. V lost 1 base and J lost 9, with 5 bases in between. The germline V gene encodes CDR1 SGHDT and CDR2 YYEEEE. CDR3: CASSLSSSPLHF. In nucleotides, the CDR3 is TGTGCCAGCAGCTTGTCCAGTTCACCCCTCCACTTT.

This clone was detected once. This chain links TRBV7-9 with TRBJ1-2; 9 bases are shared with TRBD1. CDR1 is SEHNR, CDR2 FQNEAQ, per germline (reference sequence). Trimming took 5 bases from V and 3 from J; bases not matched to a gene: 7. The CDR3 has 15 amino acids. CDR3 residues: CASSRGQGWYYGYTF. Written as DNA, the CDR3 is TGTGCCAGCAGCAGAGGACAGGGGTGGTACTATGGCTACACCTTC.

The CDR3 bases are TGTGCCAGCAGCGTAAGGGGCCTTTACGAGCAGTACTTC. Translation gives CASSVRGLYEQYF. The chain combines TRBV28 with TRBJ2-7; D is perhaps TRBD1 (5 bases). The CDR3 sequence is 13 residues long. V was shortened by 6 bases and J by 4 bases, with 13 bases between the two germline ends. Germline V gives CDR1 MDHEN, CDR2 SYDVKM.

The chain joins TRBV10-2 to TRBJ1-6; 8 bases are shared with TRBD1. Germline CDR1 WSHSY, CDR2 SAAADI. This CDR3 has 14 amino acids. V lost 5 bases and J lost 7; bases outside the gene matches: 4. The CDR3 bases are TGCGCCAGCAGTCAACAGGGGGTCAATTCACCCCTCCACTTT. Its translation is CASSQQGVNSPLHF.

The chain has TRBV5-4 and TRBJ2-3; 13 bases line up with TRBD2. V trimming: 0 bases; J trimming: 5 bases; junction bases outside the gene matches: 0. Germline CDR1 SGHNT, CDR2 YYREEE (reference sequence). This CDR3 comprises 15 residues. CDR3 DNA: TGTGCCAGCAGCTTGGGGACTAGCGGGGGAGATACGCAGTATTTT. Its translation is CASSLGTSGGDTQYF.

The chain carries TRBV6-1 and TRBJ1-2, with TRBD1 as a possible D gene (6 bases). The V end lost 0 bases, the J end lost 4 bases, and 12 bases lay between the germline ends. The CDR3 loop spans 15 amino acids. CDR1 and CDR2 from the germline V gene are MNHNS and SASEGT. The CDR3 region has the DNA TGTGCCAGCAGTGAAGCGAAGGGCAGGGGCTATGGCTACACCTTC. It translates to CASSEAKGRGYGYTF.

J is TRBJ1-1 and V is TRBV12-3 or TRBV12-4, with 7 bases fitting TRBD1. The V and J ends lost 4 bases and 8 bases, in that order; junction bases with no gene match: 4. The CDR3 is 12 residues long. The CDR3 here is CASSSLDREAFF. In nucleotides, the CDR3 is TGTGCCAGCAGTTCCTTGGACAGGGAAGCTTTCTTT.

This chain connects TRBV2 to TRBJ1-2; D remains unclear. V was clipped by 0 bases and J by 0 bases, with 11 bases between them. The CDR3 covers 16 residues. In germline, CDR1 is SNHLY, CDR2 FYNNEI. The CDR3 reads CASSEARPPTNYGYTF. For the CDR3, the DNA is TGTGCCAGCAGTGAAGCGCGGCCACCCACTAACTATGGCTACACCTTC.

The chain joins TRBV2 to TRBJ2-2, with 13 bases that match TRBD2. Germline CDR1 is SNHLY and CDR2 is FYNNEI. CDR3 length equals 17 residues. V shed 4 bases and J 5 bases; nucleotides not matched to a gene: 7. The CDR3 DNA reads TGTGCCAGCAGTGGCCCGACTAGCGGGGGGCCAACCGGGGAGCTGTTTTTT. This translates into CASSGPTSGGPTGELFF.

This chain uses TRBV2 with TRBJ2-2; 7 bases line up with TRBD1. Germline CDR1 reads SNHLY; CDR2 reads FYNNEI. This CDR3 region has 14 residues. The ends lost 7 bases at V and 4 bases at J; junction bases unmatched: 6. The CDR3 coding sequence is TGTGCCAGCACTGCCGACAGGGCCACCGGGGAGCTGTTTTTT. This gives the protein CASTADRATGELFF.

The chain combines TRBV19 with TRBJ2-7; no firm D call. CDR1 LNHDA and CDR2 SQIVND come from the germline V gene (reference sequence). Trimming took off 5 bases at V and 6 bases at J, with 8 bases between the two ends. CDR3 length: 11 residues. The CDR3: CASSWRGEQYF. The CDR3 bases are TGTGCCAGTAGTTGGAGAGGCGAGCAGTACTTC.

The chain uses TRBV15 and TRBJ1-2; 7 bases fit TRBD1. V was pared by 0 bases and J by 8 bases, with 9 bases of the junction left unmatched. The germline V gene has CDR1 LNHNV and CDR2 YYDKDF (reference sequence). The CDR3 runs to 15 residues. This CDR3 is CATSRDKGTGVGYTF. The CDR3 DNA follows: TGTGCCACCAGCAGAGATAAAGGAACAGGGGTGGGCTACACCTTC.

This clone was observed a single time. This chain links TRBV28 with TRBJ2-7, with D maybe TRBD2 (6 bases). Germline assignment: CDR1 MDHEN and CDR2 SYDVKM. The CDR3 sequence is 15 residues long. Trimming removed 3 bases at V and 4 bases at J, with 16 bases between. The chain's CDR3 is CASSLEGGLFYEQYF. The CDR3 DNA reads as TGTGCCAGCAGTTTGGAGGGAGGACTGTTTTACGAGCAGTACTTC.

The chain uses TRBV13 and TRBJ1-1; tentatively, D is TRBD1 (6 bases). This CDR3 is 15 amino acids long. Germline CDR1 reads PRHDT; CDR2 reads FYEKMQ (reference sequence). V was trimmed by 5 bases and J by 2 bases, leaving 15 bases between them. Here the CDR3 reads CASSLTGTLNTEAFF. As DNA, the CDR3 is TGTGCCAGCAGCCTAACCGGGACACTTAACACTGAAGCTTTCTTT.

V and J are TRBV12-5 and TRBJ1-6; TRBD1 matches at 7 bases. The germline V gene has CDR1 LGHNT and CDR2 FRNRAP. The CDR3 contains 15 residues. Trimming removed 0 bases from V and 7 bases from J; junction bases left unmatched: 3. The CDR3 bases are TGTGCTAGTGGTTTGGTAACAGGGGTGAATTCACCCCTCCACTTT. Its translation is CASGLVTGVNSPLHF.

The V call is TRBV15, the J call TRBJ2-7; the match to TRBD2 covers 7 bases. J gave up 3 bases and V 4 bases, and 6 bases lay outside the gene matches. The length of the CDR3 is 14 residues. CDR1 LNHNV and CDR2 YYDKDF come from the germline V gene (reference sequence). The DNA for the CDR3 is TGTGCCACCAGCACCGGGGGGACGGGCTACGAGCAGTACTTC. This sequence encodes CATSTGGTGYEQYF.